This T cell receptor (beta chain) was profiled in a study of blood T cell repertoires in COVID-19. The CDR3 spans 16 residues. V lost 4 bases to trimming and J lost 4 bases; unmatched junction nucleotides: 10. Germline V gene data show CDR1 as MGHRA and CDR2 as YSYEKL. Data came from immunoSEQ multiplex PCR; TCRdb stores just in-frame clones and leaves some out. The sample lists a few hundred thousand clones; approximately 86% were seen once. Sequences were obtained from peripheral blood. This receptor was identified in a woman in her 70s with active or convalescent COVID-19. The gene calls are TRBV4-1 and TRBJ2-3; the match to TRBD2 covers 8 bases. The CDR3 nucleotides are TGCGCCAGCAGCCCGGGGGGGGACACTAGGGCAGATACGCAGTATTTT. It translates to CASSPGGDTRADTQYF.